Sequencing of this T cell receptor beta chain was carried out in a study of metastatic and nonmetastatic thyroid tumors. Through MiXCR, TCRdb re-clonotyped the PCR reads. The sample has some 90,000 clones, 7.5% to 9% seen once. Germline V gives CDR1 WSHSY, CDR2 SAAADI. This CDR3 has 16 residues. The V gene end was trimmed by 0 bases and the J gene end by 7 bases; junction bases not matched to a gene: 9. This clone was picked up many times. Each patient went into thyroid surgery without having received any treatment. Sequenced input: blood. The sequence was collected from a female donor with papillary thyroid cancer or a benign thyroid nodule (not recorded which). Some clones in this sample may be carry-over from other donors' samples. The chain links TRBV10-2 to TRBJ2-7; 10 bases are a match to TRBD2. The chain's CDR3 is CASSESLASGGREQYF. The CDR3 DNA reads TGCGCCAGCAGTGAGTCGCTGGCTAGCGGGGGTAGGGAGCAGTACTTC.